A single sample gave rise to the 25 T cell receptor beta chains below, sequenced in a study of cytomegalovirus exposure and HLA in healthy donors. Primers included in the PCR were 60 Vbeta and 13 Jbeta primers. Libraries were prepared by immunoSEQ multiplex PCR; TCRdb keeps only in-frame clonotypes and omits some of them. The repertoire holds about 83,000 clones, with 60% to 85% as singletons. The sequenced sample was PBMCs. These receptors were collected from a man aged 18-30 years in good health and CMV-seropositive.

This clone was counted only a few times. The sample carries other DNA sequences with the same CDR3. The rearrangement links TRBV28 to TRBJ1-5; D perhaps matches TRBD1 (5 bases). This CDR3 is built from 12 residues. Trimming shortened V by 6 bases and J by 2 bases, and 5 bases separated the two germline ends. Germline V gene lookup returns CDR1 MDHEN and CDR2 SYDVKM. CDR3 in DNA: TGTGCCAGCAGGACAGGCAATCAGCCCCAGCATTTT. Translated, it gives CASRTGNQPQHF.

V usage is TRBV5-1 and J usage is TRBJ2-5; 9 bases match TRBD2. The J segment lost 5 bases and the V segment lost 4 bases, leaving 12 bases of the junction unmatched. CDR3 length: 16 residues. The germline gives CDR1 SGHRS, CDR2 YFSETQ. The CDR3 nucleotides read TGCGCCAGCAGCGTTGGAGCGGGAGGTTTTTGGGAGACCCAGTACTTC. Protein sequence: CASSVGAGGFWETQYF.

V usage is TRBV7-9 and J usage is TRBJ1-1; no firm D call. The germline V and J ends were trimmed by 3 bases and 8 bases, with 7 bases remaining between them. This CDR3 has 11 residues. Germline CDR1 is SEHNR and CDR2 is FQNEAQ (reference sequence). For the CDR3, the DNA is TGTGCCAGCAGCTTTCCATTGGAAGCTTTCTTT. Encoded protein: CASSFPLEAFF.

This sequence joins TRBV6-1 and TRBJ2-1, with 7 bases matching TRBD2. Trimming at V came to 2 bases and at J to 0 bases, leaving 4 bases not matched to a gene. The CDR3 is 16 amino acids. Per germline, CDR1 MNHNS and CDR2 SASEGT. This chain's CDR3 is CASSEIGGSSYNEQFF. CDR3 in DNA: TGTGCCAGCAGTGAAATCGGGGGGAGCTCCTACAATGAGCAGTTCTTC.

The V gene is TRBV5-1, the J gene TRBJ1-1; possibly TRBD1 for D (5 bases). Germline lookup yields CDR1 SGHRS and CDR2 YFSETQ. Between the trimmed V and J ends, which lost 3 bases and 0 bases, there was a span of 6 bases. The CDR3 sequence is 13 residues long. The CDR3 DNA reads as TGCGCCAGCAGCTCCAGGGTGAACACTGAAGCTTTCTTT. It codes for CASSSRVNTEAFF.

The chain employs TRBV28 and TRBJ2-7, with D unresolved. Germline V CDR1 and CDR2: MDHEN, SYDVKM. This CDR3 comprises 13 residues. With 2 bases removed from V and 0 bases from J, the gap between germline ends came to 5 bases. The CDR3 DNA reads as TGTGCCAGCAGTTTAACGAGCTCCTACGAGCAGTACTTC. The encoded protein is CASSLTSSYEQYF. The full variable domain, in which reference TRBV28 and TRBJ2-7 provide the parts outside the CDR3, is DVKVTQSSRYLVKRTGEKVFLECVQDMDHENMFWYRQDPGLGLRLIYFSYDVKMKEKGDIPEGYSVSREKKERFSLILESASTNQTSMYLCASSLTSSYEQYFGPGTRLTVT.

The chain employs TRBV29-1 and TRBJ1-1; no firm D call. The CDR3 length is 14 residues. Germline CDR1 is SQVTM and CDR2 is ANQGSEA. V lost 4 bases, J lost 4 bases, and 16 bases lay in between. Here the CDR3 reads CSVGLVGVGTEAFF. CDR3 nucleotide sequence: TGCAGCGTTGGACTGGTTGGTGTGGGCACTGAAGCTTTCTTT.

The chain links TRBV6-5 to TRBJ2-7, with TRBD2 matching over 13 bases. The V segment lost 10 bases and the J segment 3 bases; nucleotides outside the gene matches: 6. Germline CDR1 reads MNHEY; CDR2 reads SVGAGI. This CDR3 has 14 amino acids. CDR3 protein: CATQGLAGDYEQYF. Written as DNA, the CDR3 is TGTGCCACCCAAGGACTAGCGGGAGACTACGAGCAGTACTTC.

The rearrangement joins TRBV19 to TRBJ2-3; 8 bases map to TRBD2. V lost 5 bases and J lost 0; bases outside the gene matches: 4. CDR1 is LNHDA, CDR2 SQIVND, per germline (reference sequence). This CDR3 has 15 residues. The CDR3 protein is CASSFPSGSTDTQYF. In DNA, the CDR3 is TGTGCCAGTAGTTTTCCTAGCGGGAGCACAGATACGCAGTATTTT.

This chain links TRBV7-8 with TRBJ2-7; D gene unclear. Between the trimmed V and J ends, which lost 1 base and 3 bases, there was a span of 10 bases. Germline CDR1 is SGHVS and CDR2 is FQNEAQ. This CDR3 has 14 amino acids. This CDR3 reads CASSLELTLYEQYF. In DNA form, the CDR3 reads TGTGCCAGCAGCTTAGAACTAACGCTCTACGAGCAGTACTTC.

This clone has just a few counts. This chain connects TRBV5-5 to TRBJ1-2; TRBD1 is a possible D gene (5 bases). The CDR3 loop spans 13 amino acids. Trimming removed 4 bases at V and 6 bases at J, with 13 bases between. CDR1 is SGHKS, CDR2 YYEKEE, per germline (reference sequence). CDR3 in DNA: TGTGCCAGCAGCATCGGGACTGTGGATGGCTACACCTTC. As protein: CASSIGTVDGYTF.

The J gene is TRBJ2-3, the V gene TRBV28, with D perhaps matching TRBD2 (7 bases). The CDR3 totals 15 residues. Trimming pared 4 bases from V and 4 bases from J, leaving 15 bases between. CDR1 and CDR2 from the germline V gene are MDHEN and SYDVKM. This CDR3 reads CASSSRKGGSDTQYF. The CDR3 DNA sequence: TGTGCCAGCAGTTCCCGCAAGGGGGGGTCAGATACGCAGTATTTT.

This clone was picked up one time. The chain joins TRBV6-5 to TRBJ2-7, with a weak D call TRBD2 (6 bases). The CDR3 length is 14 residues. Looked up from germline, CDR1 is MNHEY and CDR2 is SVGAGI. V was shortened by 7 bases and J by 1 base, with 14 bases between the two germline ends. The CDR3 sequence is CASTPTGVSYEQYF. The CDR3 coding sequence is TGTGCCAGCACCCCGACGGGGGTGTCCTACGAGCAGTACTTC.

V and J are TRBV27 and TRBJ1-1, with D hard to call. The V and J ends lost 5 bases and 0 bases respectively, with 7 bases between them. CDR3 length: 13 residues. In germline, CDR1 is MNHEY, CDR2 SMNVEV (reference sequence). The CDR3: CASSPQMNTEAFF. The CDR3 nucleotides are TGTGCCAGCAGTCCGCAGATGAACACTGAAGCTTTCTTT.

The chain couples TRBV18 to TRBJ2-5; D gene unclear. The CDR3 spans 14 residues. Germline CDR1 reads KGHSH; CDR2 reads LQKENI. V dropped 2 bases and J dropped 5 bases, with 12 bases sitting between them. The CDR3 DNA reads TGTGCCAGCTCACCAGTTCCTAGTGTTGAGACCCAGTACTTC. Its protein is CASSPVPSVETQYF.

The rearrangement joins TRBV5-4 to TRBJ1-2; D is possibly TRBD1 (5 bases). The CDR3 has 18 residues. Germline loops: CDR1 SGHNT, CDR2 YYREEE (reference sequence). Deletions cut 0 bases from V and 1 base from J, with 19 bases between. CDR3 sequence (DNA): TGTGCCAGCAGCTTGGCCGGGCAGGGAGGGAGAATTAACTATGGCTACACCTTC. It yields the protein CASSLAGQGGRINYGYTF.

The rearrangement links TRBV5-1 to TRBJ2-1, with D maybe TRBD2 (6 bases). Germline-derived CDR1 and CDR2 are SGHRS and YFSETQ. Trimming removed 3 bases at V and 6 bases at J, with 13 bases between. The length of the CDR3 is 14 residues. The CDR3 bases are TGCGCCAGCAGCTCCTGGGACTTAGGCAATGAGCAGTTCTTC. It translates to CASSSWDLGNEQFF.

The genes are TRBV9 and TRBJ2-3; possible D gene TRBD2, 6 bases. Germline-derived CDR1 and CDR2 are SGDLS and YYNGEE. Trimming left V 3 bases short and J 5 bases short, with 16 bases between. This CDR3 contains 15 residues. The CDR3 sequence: CASSAGTLYGDTQYF. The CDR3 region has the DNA TGTGCCAGCAGCGCCGGGACTCTTTATGGAGATACGCAGTATTTT.

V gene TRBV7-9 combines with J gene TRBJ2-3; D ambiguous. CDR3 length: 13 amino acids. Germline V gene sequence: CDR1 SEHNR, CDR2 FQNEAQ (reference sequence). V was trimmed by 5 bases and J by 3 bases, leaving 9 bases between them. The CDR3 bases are TGTGCCAGCAGCCTGGCCAGGACAGATACGCAGTATTTT. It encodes CASSLARTDTQYF.

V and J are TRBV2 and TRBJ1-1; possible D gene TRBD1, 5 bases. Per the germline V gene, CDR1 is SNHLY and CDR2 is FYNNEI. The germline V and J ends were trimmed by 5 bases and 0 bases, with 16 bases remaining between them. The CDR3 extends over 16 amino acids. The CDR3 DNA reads TGTGCCAGCAGTAGGGCGGGGGTGGGAATGAACACTGAAGCTTTCTTT. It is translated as CASSRAGVGMNTEAFF.

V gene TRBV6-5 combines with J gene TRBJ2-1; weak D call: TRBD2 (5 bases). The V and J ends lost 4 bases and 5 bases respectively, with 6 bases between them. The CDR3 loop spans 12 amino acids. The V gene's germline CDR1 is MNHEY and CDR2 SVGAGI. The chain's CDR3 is CASSFGDNEQFF. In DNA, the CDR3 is TGTGCCAGCAGTTTCGGGGACAATGAGCAGTTCTTC.

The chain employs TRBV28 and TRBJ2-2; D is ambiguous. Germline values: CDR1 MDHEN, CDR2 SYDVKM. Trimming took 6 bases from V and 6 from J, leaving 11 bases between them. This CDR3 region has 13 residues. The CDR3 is CASRTLAAGELFF. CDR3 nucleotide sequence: TGTGCCAGCAGAACCTTAGCCGCCGGGGAGCTGTTTTTT.

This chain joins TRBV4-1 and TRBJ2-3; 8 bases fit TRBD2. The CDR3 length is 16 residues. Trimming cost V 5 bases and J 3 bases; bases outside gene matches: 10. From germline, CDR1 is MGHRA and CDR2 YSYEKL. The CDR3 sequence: CASSSFSGSLTDTQYF. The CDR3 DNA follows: TGCGCCAGCAGCTCATTCAGCGGGAGTCTAACAGATACGCAGTATTTT.

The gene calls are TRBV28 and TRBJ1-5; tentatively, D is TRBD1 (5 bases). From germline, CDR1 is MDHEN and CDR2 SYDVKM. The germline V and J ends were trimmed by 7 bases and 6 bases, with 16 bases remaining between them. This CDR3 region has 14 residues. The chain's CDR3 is CASNPRGRGQPQHF. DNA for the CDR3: TGTGCCAGCAACCCCCGGGGGAGGGGTCAGCCCCAGCATTTT.

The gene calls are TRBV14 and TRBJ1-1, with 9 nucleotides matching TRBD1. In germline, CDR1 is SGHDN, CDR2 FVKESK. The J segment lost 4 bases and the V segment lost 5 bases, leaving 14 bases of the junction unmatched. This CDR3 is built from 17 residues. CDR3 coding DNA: TGTGCCAGCAGCGATCTGGGTACAGGGGGCGCAGGCACTGAAGCTTTCTTT. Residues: CASSDLGTGGAGTEAFF.